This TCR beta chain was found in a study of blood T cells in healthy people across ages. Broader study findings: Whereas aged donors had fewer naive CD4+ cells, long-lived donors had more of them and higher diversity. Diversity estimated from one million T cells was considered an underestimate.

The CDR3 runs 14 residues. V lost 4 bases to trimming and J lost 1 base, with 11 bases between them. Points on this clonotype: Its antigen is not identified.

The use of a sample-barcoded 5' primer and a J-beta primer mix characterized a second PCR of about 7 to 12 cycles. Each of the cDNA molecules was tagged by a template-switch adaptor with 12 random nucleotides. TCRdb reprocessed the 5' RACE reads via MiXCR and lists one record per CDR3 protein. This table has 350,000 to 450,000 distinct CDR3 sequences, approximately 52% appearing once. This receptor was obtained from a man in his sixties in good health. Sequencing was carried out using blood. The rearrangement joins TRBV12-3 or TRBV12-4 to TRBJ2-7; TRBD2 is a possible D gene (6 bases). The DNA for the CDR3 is TGTGCCAGCAGTTCCCTTCGGGAGTCCTACGAGCAGTACTTC. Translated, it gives CASSSLRESYEQYF.